This T cell receptor (beta chain) was recovered during a study of CD8 T cells in ankylosing spondylitis. This clonotype was seen more than once but under ten times. Its antigen is not identified. The CDR3 spans 14 residues. The V segment lost 6 bases and the J segment 4 bases; nucleotides outside the gene matches: 4. A quantitative 5'-RACE method, one with molecular barcodes, was used to make TCR beta libraries. TCRdb used MiXCR to reprocess the 5' RACE reads, holding one entry per CDR3 protein. The data hold approximately 24,000 distinct CDR3 sequences, with 10% to 15% observed a single time. Overall study findings and caveats: As reported, disease-linked clones showed significant enrichment in matched ankylosing spondylitis synovial fluid. Disease-associated clones were CD8+ and fairly uncommon in peripheral blood. Seemingly characteristic of ankylosing spondylitis blood was a TCR beta motif consisting of 7 or 8 highly homologous variants.

The sequence derives from a male donor with ankylosing spondylitis or in good health (not recorded which). The chain combines TRBV12-3 or TRBV12-4 with TRBJ2-1; 9 nucleotides align to TRBD1. Material: blood. CDR3 loop: CASSGQGIYNEQFF. The CDR3 bases are TGTGCCAGCAGCGGACAGGGGATATACAATGAGCAGTTCTTC.